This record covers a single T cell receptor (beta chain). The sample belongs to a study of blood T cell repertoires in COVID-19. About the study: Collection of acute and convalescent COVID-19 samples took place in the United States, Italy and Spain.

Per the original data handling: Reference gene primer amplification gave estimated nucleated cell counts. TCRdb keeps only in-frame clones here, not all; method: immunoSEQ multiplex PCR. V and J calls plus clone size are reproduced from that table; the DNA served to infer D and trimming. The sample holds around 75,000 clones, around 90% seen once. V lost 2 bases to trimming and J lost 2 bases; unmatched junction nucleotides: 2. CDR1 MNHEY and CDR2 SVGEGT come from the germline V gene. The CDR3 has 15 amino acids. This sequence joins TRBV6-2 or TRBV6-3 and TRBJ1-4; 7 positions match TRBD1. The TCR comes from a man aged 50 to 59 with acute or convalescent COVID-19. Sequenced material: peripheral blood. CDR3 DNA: TGTGCCAGCAGTTACGAGGGGGCTACTAATGAAAAACTGTTTTTT. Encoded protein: CASSYEGATNEKLFF.